These T cell receptor beta chains were read from a single sample in a study of regulatory T cells in long-lasting Graves disease. Each CDR3 protein gets one entry after TCRdb re-called the multiplex PCR reads with MiXCR. The sample gives over 350,000 distinct CDR3 sequences, 11% to 15% of which show up once; about 15% is in the top ten. These records were also assigned to another study, of T cells in Graves' hyperthyroidism and ophthalmopathy.

The specimen comprised peripheral blood mononuclear cells (PBMCs), sampled at new diagnosis, from a patient treated with antithyroid drugs. All receptors derive from a woman between 45 and 60 years old with Graves disease. Both conserved end residues are part of each CDR3. D genes are given only for firm matches. Part of the rows lack a size; the others show once, few, many or a class for expanded clones.

abundance,d_gene,v_gene,j_gene,CDR3aa,CDR3nt
-,-,TRBV7-9,TRBJ1-4,CASSFGQTNEKLFF,TGTGCCAGCAGCTTTGGGCAGACTAATGAAAAACTGTTTTTT
-,-,TRBV12-3/TRBV12-4,TRBJ1-2,CASSKTSVGYTF,TGTGCCAGCAGCAAGACATCGGTTGGCTACACCTTC
many,-,TRBV2,TRBJ2-1,CASGGRSYNEQFF,TGTGCCAGCGGGGGGCGATCCTACAATGAGCAGTTCTTC
few,-,TRBV19,TRBJ1-2,CASSNDGNYGYTF,TGTGCCAGTAGTAATGACGGGAACTATGGCTACACCTTC
few,-,TRBV6-4,TRBJ1-5,CASSPQTGQPQHF,TGTGCCAGCAGCCCCCAGACAGGACAGCCCCAGCATTTT
many,-,TRBV28,TRBJ2-3,CASSLPLGSTDTQYF,TGTGCCAGCAGTCTACCGCTAGGCAGCACAGATACGCAGTATTTT
many,-,TRBV18,TRBJ2-1,CASSLPGLTDNEQFF,TGTGCCAGCTCACTCCCGGGACTTACAGACAATGAGCAGTTCTTC
few,-,TRBV7-9,TRBJ1-2,CASSDDTYGYTF,TGTGCCAGCAGTGATGACACCTATGGCTACACCTTC
many,-,TRBV12-3/TRBV12-4,TRBJ2-7,CASSLREASYEQYF,TGTGCCAGCAGTTTGCGTGAAGCCTCCTACGAGCAGTACTTC
few,-,TRBV2,TRBJ2-2,CASSAPLLSPGELFF,TGTGCCAGCAGTGCCCCGTTGTTGTCCCCCGGGGAGCTGTTTTTT
few,TRBD1,TRBV5-4,TRBJ2-7,CASSLGTGGYSYEQYF,TGTGCCAGCAGCCTAGGGACAGGGGGGTACTCCTACGAGCAGTACTTC
few,TRBD1,TRBV6-2/TRBV6-3,TRBJ2-1,CASRRQGKQFF,TGTGCCAGCAGACGACAGGGGAAGCAGTTCTTC
-,TRBD1,TRBV28,TRBJ2-6,CASRTQTTGLGANVLTF,TGTGCCAGTAGAACACAAACGACAGGGTTAGGGGCCAACGTCCTGACTTTC
many,-,TRBV6-1,TRBJ1-5,CASRSRDSNQPQHF,TGTGCCAGCAGATCCCGGGACAGCAATCAGCCCCAGCATTTT
many,-,TRBV11-2,TRBJ2-1,CASSLDLVNEQFF,TGTGCCAGCAGCTTAGACCTAGTCAATGAGCAGTTCTTC
many,-,TRBV12-3/TRBV12-4,TRBJ2-3,CASSLGVGDTQYF,TGTGCCAGCAGTTTAGGCGTGGGGGATACGCAGTATTTT
many,-,TRBV7-3,TRBJ2-2,CASSPGTLTGELFF,TGTGCCAGCAGCCCCGGGACGCTCACCGGGGAGCTGTTTTTT
many,-,TRBV2,TRBJ1-2,CASSEGRSYGYTF,TGTGCCAGCAGTGAAGGTAGAAGCTATGGCTACACCTTC
few,-,TRBV20-1,TRBJ2-7,CSARIGFYEQYF,TGCAGTGCTAGGATAGGCTTCTACGAGCAGTACTTC
many,TRBD2,TRBV6-2/TRBV6-3,TRBJ2-1,CASSYSASLAVGEQFF,TGTGCCAGCAGTTACTCAGCTTCCCTAGCGGTGGGTGAGCAGTTCTTC
few,-,TRBV14,TRBJ1-5,CASSQEPRDDNQPQHF,TGTGCCAGCAGCCAAGAGCCCAGGGATGATAATCAGCCCCAGCATTTT
many,-,TRBV30,TRBJ2-2,CAHWGGTGELFF,TGTGCCCATTGGGGAGGCACCGGGGAGCTGTTTTTT
once,-,TRBV5-1,TRBJ2-6,CASRGVSGANVLTF,TGCGCCAGCAGAGGGGTCTCTGGGGCCAACGTCCTGACTTTC
many,-,TRBV7-9,TRBJ2-1,CASSRNNEQFF,TGTGCCAGCAGCCGAAACAATGAGCAGTTCTTC
many,TRBD1,TRBV13,TRBJ2-7,CASSSTGTGQYF,TGTGCCAGCAGCTCAACCGGGACAGGGCAGTACTTC
few,TRBD2,TRBV18,TRBJ2-1,CASSSLAGGRNEQFF,TGTGCCAGCTCATCATTAGCGGGGGGACGCAATGAGCAGTTCTTC
many,-,TRBV27,TRBJ2-2,CASNPRRVGKYGELFF,TGTGCCAGCAACCCCAGGCGGGTAGGGAAATACGGGGAGCTGTTTTTT
many,-,TRBV7-8,TRBJ1-4,CASSQGEGTLYEKLFF,TGTGCCAGCAGTCAAGGAGAGGGGACCCTCTATGAAAAACTGTTTTTT
many,-,TRBV9,TRBJ2-1,CASSVLGGSYNEQFF,TGTGCCAGCAGCGTACTGGGTGGGTCCTACAATGAGCAGTTCTTC
many,TRBD1,TRBV7-9,TRBJ2-7,CASSARDRGREQYF,TGTGCCAGCAGCGCCAGGGACAGGGGGCGTGAGCAGTACTTC
many,-,TRBV11-2,TRBJ2-1,CASSSPDRNYNEQFF,TGTGCCAGCAGCTCGCCTGACAGAAACTACAATGAGCAGTTCTTC
many,TRBD2,TRBV7-2,TRBJ2-7,CASGTSGPYEQYF,TGTGCCAGCGGCACTAGCGGACCCTACGAGCAGTACTTC
-,TRBD2,TRBV5-4,TRBJ2-5,CASSLQAGKFPQYF,TGTGCCAGCAGCTTACAAGCGGGGAAGTTCCCCCAGTACTTC
few,-,TRBV11-2,TRBJ2-1,CASSLDYGSLQFF,TGTGCCAGCAGCTTAGATTACGGTAGCTTACAGTTCTTC
-,-,TRBV6-2/TRBV6-3,TRBJ1-6,CASSYSLDSPLHF,TGTGCCAGCAGTTACAGTCTCGATTCACCCCTCCACTTT
-,-,TRBV7-6,TRBJ1-2,CANSLSGTYGYTF,TGTGCCAACAGCTTGTCAGGGACCTATGGCTACACCTTC
few,-,TRBV7-7,TRBJ2-3,CASSSMGSTDTQYF,TGTGCCAGCAGCTCCATGGGGAGCACAGATACGCAGTATTTT
many,TRBD1,TRBV6-2/TRBV6-3,TRBJ2-3,CASTYGDRGTDTQYF,TGTGCCAGCACCTATGGGGACAGGGGCACAGATACGCAGTATTTT
many,-,TRBV28,TRBJ2-3,CASSLSHMPLDSDSTDTQYF,TGTGCCAGCAGTTTATCCCATATGCCACTAGATTCGGATAGCACAGATACGCAGTATTTT
many,TRBD2,TRBV7-3,TRBJ2-1,CASSMTSGSYNEQFF,TGTGCCAGCAGCATGACTAGCGGCTCCTACAATGAGCAGTTCTTC
few,-,TRBV10-2,TRBJ2-1,CASGPPGPGSYNEQFF,TGCGCCAGCGGCCCTCCGGGACCCGGCTCCTACAATGAGCAGTTCTTC
few,-,TRBV7-9,TRBJ1-5,CASSADREYSNQPQHF,TGTGCCAGCAGCGCGGACAGAGAATATAGCAATCAGCCCCAGCATTTT
few,-,TRBV9,TRBJ2-1,CASSLSGVEFF,TGTGCCAGCAGTCTTTCAGGGGTCGAGTTCTTC
many,-,TRBV2,TRBJ2-1,CASIGFGNNEQFF,TGTGCCAGCATTGGGTTCGGGAACAATGAGCAGTTCTTC
many,-,TRBV11-2,TRBJ2-5,CASSLEPSSIEQETQYF,TGTGCCAGCAGCTTAGAGCCATCTAGCATAGAACAAGAGACCCAGTACTTC
many,TRBD1,TRBV5-1,TRBJ2-3,CASSKRQGVSTDTQYF,TGTGCCAGCAGCAAGCGACAGGGAGTCAGCACAGATACGCAGTATTTT
-,-,TRBV25-1,TRBJ2-1,CASSEYGGTGDNEQFF,TGTGCCAGCAGTGAATATGGCGGGACTGGGGACAATGAGCAGTTCTTC
many,-,TRBV7-9,TRBJ2-1,CASGAKGYNEQFF,TGTGCCAGCGGCGCGAAGGGCTACAATGAGCAGTTCTTC
many,TRBD2,TRBV7-9,TRBJ2-5,CASSRIMLADQETQYF,TGTGCCAGCAGCCGAATAATGCTAGCGGACCAAGAGACCCAGTACTTC
few,-,TRBV6-1,TRBJ1-2,CASKRGAPNYGYTF,TGTGCCAGCAAACGGGGGGCACCCAACTATGGCTACACCTTC
many,-,TRBV11-1,TRBJ1-5,CASSRTHGGPQHF,TGTGCCAGCAGCCGGACACATGGGGGTCCCCAGCATTTT